Sequencing of this TCR beta chain was carried out in a study of T cell responses to AZD1222 COVID-19 vaccine (dated by TCRdb to about 2021). About the full investigation: A total of 230 to 250 trial participants underwent TCR sequencing, of whom under 220 had received two doses of AZD1222 and about 26 had received two doses of the MenACWY control vaccine. Enrollment into the trials was organized by age into subgroups of 18-55, 56-69 and 70-plus years, and those subgroups contained roughly 140, 27 and 60 TCR-sequenced participants, respectively. The study at large found these results: Participants were mostly white British and included more females than males, and it was suggested by the authors that clonal diversity may have been underestimated. The 56-69-year group was small, and its depth increase did not reach significance, likely because of low power. After two AZD1222 doses, both the breadth and the depth of spike-specific TCRs were significantly higher than at day 0 and than in MenACWY recipients. Only a handful of AZD1222 recipients were SARS-CoV-2 seropositive at baseline, limiting conclusions about previously exposed vaccinees. The whole spike protein was spanned by vaccine-associated CD4 TCRs, and dominant responses were seen in regions 160-218 and 743-854. Because no day 14 peak-response samples were available, the repertoires could be characterized only after the peak T cell response. Reportedly, close to half of the unique spike-specific TCRs recognized epitopes lying outside the regions that are mutated in the B.1.351 and B.1.1.7 variants.

The germline V gene provides CDR1 KGHDR and CDR2 SFDVKD. Its CDR3 holds 16 amino acids, cysteine through phenylalanine. CDR3 DNA only is kept here, 48 bases in frame from base 1. Trimming takes 7 bases off V and 4 bases off J; junction bases not matched to a gene: 9. In the case of this clone: The antigen this receptor binds is unknown. Base qualities are not recorded, but no much larger clone differs from it by a single base.

This specimen's time point label, per the study, means: about 28 days (+/-7) after the second vaccine dose. Because spike-specific TCR depth and breadth did not differ between the two schedules, AZD1222 recipients who got a second dose at roughly 4 weeks were pooled with those who got a second dose at roughly 12 weeks. Samples from vaccinated people were obtained from the UK trials COV001 and COV002, which included a single-blind randomized controlled phase 2/3 trial of AZD1222 (ChAdOx1 nCoV-19) in healthy adults. For TCRbeta chain sequencing, PBMC samples were collected from trial participants at day 0 and at day 28 after the second dose. The CDR3 regions of human TCRbeta chains were analyzed by immunosequencing. In the paper's pipeline: Repertoire TCRs were matched against a reference library of SARS-CoV-2-specific TCRs generated with the MIRA antigen-specificity platform. Breadth meant the fraction of unique TCRs that were SARS-CoV-2-associated, whereas depth meant the fraction of total T cells that were SARS-CoV-2-associated. Each spike-specific TCR was assigned to its reactive spike region and to a CD4 or CD8 class using the MIRA data. Log10-transformed breadth and depth values were compared by one-way ANOVA with Sidak's multiple comparisons tests. Not all clones reach the TCRdb copy of this immuneACCESS table, which keeps in-frame sequences only. Checked studies attribute under half of the gap to unresolved V genes and leave the rest unexplained. Clone size and the V and J calls come from that table; the DNA yielded D and trimming. The sample profile shows approximately 46,000 clones; around 90% of them were found once. 0.9% to 1.2% of the sample goes to the ten largest clones.

The sequencing used peripheral blood, collected 28 days after the second AZD1222 dose. The sequence came from an adult who received the AZD1222 COVID-19 vaccine. Recombination connected TRBV24-1 to TRBJ2-3; TRBD2 agrees with 11 junctional bases. The CDR3 reads CATSEGTSGTSDTQYF. The DNA reads TGTGCCACCAGCGAAGGGACTAGCGGAACTTCAGATACGCAGTATTTT.